The source of this T cell receptor beta chain is a study of T-cell memory formation after mild COVID-19. Broader study findings: Clones that contracted from day 15 to 85 were balanced CD4/CD8, while later expanders leaned CD4+. CM and EM subsets held most contracting CD4+ clones; EMRA held CD8+ ones. Some responding clones appeared in pre-infection memory, suggesting cross-reactive memory joined.

A few counts support this clonotype. What it binds is unknown. MiXCR was run by TCRdb on the 5' RACE reads, yielding one entry per CDR3 protein. This sample carries under 400,000 distinct CDR3 sequences, around 27% of them seen once, and the ten largest clones take about 13%. Losses at the gene ends were 5 bases for V and 4 bases for J; bases not matched to a gene: 15. This CDR3 has 17 residues. V gene TRBV12-3 or TRBV12-4 combines with J gene TRBJ2-3, with TRBD2 matching over 7 bases. The TCR comes from an adult woman who had mild COVID-19 (a few samples of this study predate the infection). Cell type and time point are not known. Sequenced sample: PBMCs or a T cell subset sorted from them (not recorded which). The CDR3 DNA follows: TGTGCCAGCAGTCCCTCCCATAGCGGGTACTTCGCAGATACGCAGTATTTT. This gives the protein CASSPSHSGYFADTQYF.